This TCR beta chain is from a study of blood T cell repertoires in COVID-19. Across the whole study: Specimens from acute and convalescent COVID-19 originated in the United States, Italy and Spain. T cells, B-cell-depleted T cells, or PBMCs supplied cDNA or gDNA.

In the original processing: For nucleated cells, counts were estimated from reference gene primer amplification. Clones were sequenced by immunoSEQ multiplex PCR, and TCRdb holds only the in-frame ones, with some missing. V, J and clone size derive from that table, while D and trimming were established from the DNA sequence. The sample carries hundreds of thousands of clones, approximately 91% recorded once. This CDR3 is built from 18 residues. Germline CDR1 is MNHNY and CDR2 is SVGAGI (reference sequence). The V gene lost 5 bases and the J gene lost 1 base, with 21 bases spanning the gap. The gene calls are TRBV6-6 and TRBJ2-4; D is possibly TRBD1 (5 bases). Sequencing input: peripheral blood. The receptor's source is a man between 40 and 49 years old with acute or convalescent COVID-19. CDR3: CASSRARTGPGAKNIQYF. The CDR3 coding sequence is TGTGCCAGCAGTCGCGCGCGGACGGGTCCAGGGGCCAAAAACATTCAGTACTTC.